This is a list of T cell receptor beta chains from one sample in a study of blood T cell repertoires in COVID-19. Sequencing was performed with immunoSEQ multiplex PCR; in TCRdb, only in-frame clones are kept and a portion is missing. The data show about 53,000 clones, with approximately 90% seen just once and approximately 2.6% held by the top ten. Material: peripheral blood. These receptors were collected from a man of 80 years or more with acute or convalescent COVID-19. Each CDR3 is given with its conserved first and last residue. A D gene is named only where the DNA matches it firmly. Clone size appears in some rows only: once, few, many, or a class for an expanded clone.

CDR3aa: CRRGSGGGPLNTGELFF; CDR3nt: TGTCGCCGAGGATCTGGGGGGGGCCCCTTGAACACCGGGGAGCTGTTTTTT; j_gene: TRBJ2-2; d_gene: .; abundance: .; v_gene: TRBV19
CDR3aa: CASSFGTEEKLFF; CDR3nt: TGCGCCAGCAGCTTCGGAACGGAGGAAAAACTGTTTTTT; j_gene: TRBJ1-4; d_gene: .; abundance: .; v_gene: TRBV5-1
CDR3aa: CASSFSFSGSYNEQFF; CDR3nt: TGTGCCAGCAGCTTCTCCTTTAGCGGCTCCTACAATGAGCAGTTCTTC; j_gene: TRBJ2-1; d_gene: .; abundance: few; v_gene: TRBV7-9
CDR3aa: CASSLRGSGNTIYF; CDR3nt: TGTGCCAGCAGCTTACGGGGGTCTGGAAACACCATATATTTT; j_gene: TRBJ1-3; d_gene: .; abundance: .; v_gene: TRBV7-2
CDR3aa: CASSPGQGRTGELFF; CDR3nt: TGTGCCAGCTCACCGGGACAGGGGAGAACCGGGGAGCTGTTTTTT; j_gene: TRBJ2-2; d_gene: TRBD1; abundance: .; v_gene: TRBV18
CDR3aa: CASSFGENTEAFF; CDR3nt: TGTGCCAGCAGCTTCGGGGAGAACACTGAAGCTTTCTTT; j_gene: TRBJ1-1; d_gene: .; abundance: .; v_gene: TRBV7-8
CDR3aa: CASSLIGRSHEQYF; CDR3nt: TGTGCCAGCAGTTTAATAGGCAGGTCTCACGAGCAGTACTTC; j_gene: TRBJ2-7; d_gene: .; abundance: .; v_gene: TRBV28
CDR3aa: CASSWTGVGNTIYF; CDR3nt: TGTGCCAGCAGTTGGACAGGGGTTGGAAACACCATATATTTT; j_gene: TRBJ1-3; d_gene: TRBD1; abundance: .; v_gene: TRBV6-5
CDR3aa: CASSLQGTNYGYTF; CDR3nt: TGTGCCAGCAGCTTGCAGGGAACTAACTATGGCTACACCTTC; j_gene: TRBJ1-2; d_gene: .; abundance: .; v_gene: TRBV5-6
CDR3aa: CASSLSRDYNEQFF; CDR3nt: TGTGCCAGCAGCTTAAGCAGGGATTACAATGAGCAGTTCTTC; j_gene: TRBJ2-1; d_gene: .; abundance: .; v_gene: TRBV7-3
CDR3aa: CASSLMTGSYNEQFF; CDR3nt: TGTGCCAGCAGCTTAATGACGGGCTCCTACAATGAGCAGTTCTTC; j_gene: TRBJ2-1; d_gene: .; abundance: .; v_gene: TRBV7-2
CDR3aa: CASSIGRNEQYF; CDR3nt: TGTGCCAGTAGTATCGGGAGGAACGAGCAGTACTTC; j_gene: TRBJ2-7; d_gene: TRBD2; abundance: .; v_gene: TRBV19
CDR3aa: CSVEGGQFLLQETQYF; CDR3nt: TGCAGCGTTGAAGGGGGGCAGTTCTTACTCCAAGAGACCCAGTACTTC; j_gene: TRBJ2-5; d_gene: .; abundance: .; v_gene: TRBV29-1
CDR3aa: CASGSPYQETQYF; CDR3nt: TGTGCCAGCGGTAGCCCGTACCAAGAGACCCAGTACTTC; j_gene: TRBJ2-5; d_gene: .; abundance: .; v_gene: TRBV11-2
CDR3aa: CASSFGVRAMSTDTQYF; CDR3nt: TGTGCCAGCAGCTTTGGGGTGAGGGCCATGAGCACAGATACGCAGTATTTT; j_gene: TRBJ2-3; d_gene: .; abundance: .; v_gene: TRBV7-3
CDR3aa: CASSKAGEKLFF; CDR3nt: TGTGCCAGTAGTAAGGCCGGGGAAAAACTGTTTTTT; j_gene: TRBJ1-4; d_gene: .; abundance: once; v_gene: TRBV19